Sequencing of this TCR beta chain was carried out in a study of T cells in Graves' hyperthyroidism and ophthalmopathy. J gave up 4 bases and V 5 bases, and 9 bases lay outside the gene matches. Germline V gene lookup returns CDR1 SGHTA and CDR2 FQGNSA. The CDR3 runs to 15 residues. Findings and limits, study-wide: Ophthalmopathy prediction by the model preceded onset by a median approximately 6.9 months.

RNA transcripts were the template for amplifying TCR beta CDR3 regions. HTBI primers drove first-round RT-PCR of the TCR CDR3. TCRdb itself ran the multiplex PCR reads through MiXCR, one entry per CDR3 protein. The sample carries roughly 93,000 distinct CDR3 sequences, 35% to 50% recorded once. To note about this clonotype: No antigen is known for it.

This chain connects TRBV7-2 to TRBJ1-1; 8 bases map to TRBD1. The sequence was obtained from a woman aged 25 to 39 with Graves' hyperthyroidism. Sequencing input: peripheral blood or thyroid tissue (not recorded which). CDR3 sequence (DNA): TGTGCCAGCAGCATAGACAGGGGTGTGACCACTGAAGCTTTCTTT. Amino acid sequence: CASSIDRGVTTEAFF.